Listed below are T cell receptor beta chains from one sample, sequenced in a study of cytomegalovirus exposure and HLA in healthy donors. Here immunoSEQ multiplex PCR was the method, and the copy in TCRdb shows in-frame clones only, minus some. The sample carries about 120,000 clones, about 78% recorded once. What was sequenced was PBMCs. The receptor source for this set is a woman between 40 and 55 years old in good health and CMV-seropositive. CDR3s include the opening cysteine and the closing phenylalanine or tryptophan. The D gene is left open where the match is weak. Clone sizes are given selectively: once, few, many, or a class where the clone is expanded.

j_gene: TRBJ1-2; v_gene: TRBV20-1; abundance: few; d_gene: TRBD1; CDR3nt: TGCAGTGCTTCTACAGGGGATGGCTACACCTTC; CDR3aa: CSASTGDGYTF
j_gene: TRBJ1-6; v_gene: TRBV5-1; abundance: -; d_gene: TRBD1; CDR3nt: TGCGCCAGCAGCCCCGGGGACAGGGCTTCACCCCTCCACTTT; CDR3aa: CASSPGDRASPLHF
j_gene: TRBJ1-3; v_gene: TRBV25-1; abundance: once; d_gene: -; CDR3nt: TGTGCCAGCAGTGAATCAGGGGCCGGAAACACCATATATTTT; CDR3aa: CASSESGAGNTIYF
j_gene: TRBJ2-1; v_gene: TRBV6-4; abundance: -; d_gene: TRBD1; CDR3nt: TGTGCCAGCAGTGTCGGGGACAGGGTCGGGGGGAATGAGCAGTTCTTC; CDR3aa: CASSVGDRVGGNEQFF
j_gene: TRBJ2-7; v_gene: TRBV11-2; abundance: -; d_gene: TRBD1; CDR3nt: TGTGCCAGCGGCCGACAGGGGGGCTACGAGCAGTACTTC; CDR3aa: CASGRQGGYEQYF
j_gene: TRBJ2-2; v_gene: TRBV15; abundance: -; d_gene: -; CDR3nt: TGTGCCACCAGCAGACGTACACCGGGGTCCGGGGAGCTGTTTTTT; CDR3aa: CATSRRTPGSGELFF
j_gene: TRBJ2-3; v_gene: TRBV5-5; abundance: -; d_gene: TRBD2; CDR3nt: TGTGCCAGTACCGGCGGGGGGGCCCGTCATACGCAGTATTTT; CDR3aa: CASTGGGARHTQYF
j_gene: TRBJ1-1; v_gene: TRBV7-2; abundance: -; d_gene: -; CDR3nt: TGTGCCAGCAGCTTATTCAGGGGGAACACTGAAGCTTTCTTT; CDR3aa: CASSLFRGNTEAFF
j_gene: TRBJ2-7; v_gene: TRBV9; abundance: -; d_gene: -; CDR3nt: TGTGCCAGCAGCGTAGACAGGGTCCCCTACGAGCAGTACTTC; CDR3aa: CASSVDRVPYEQYF
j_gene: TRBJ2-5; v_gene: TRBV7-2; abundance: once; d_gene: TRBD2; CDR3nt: TGTGCCAGCAGCTCTTCTAGCGGGGGGACGGAGACCCAGTACTTC; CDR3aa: CASSSSSGGTETQYF
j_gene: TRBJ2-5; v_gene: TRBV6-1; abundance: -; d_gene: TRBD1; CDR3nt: TGTGCCAGCAGTGACGCCGGGACAGGAGGGGAGACCCAGTACTTC; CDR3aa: CASSDAGTGGETQYF
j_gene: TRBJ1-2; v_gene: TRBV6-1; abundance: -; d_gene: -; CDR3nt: TGTGCCAGCCAGTTGGCTAACTATGGCTACACCTTC; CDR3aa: CASQLANYGYTF
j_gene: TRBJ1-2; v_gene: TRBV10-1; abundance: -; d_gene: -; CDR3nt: TGCGCCAGCAGTGAGATCCAGTCCGGCTACACCTTC; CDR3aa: CASSEIQSGYTF
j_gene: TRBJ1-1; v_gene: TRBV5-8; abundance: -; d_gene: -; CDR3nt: TGTGCCAGCAACCATGCAGACAGATTCACTGAAGCTTTCTTT; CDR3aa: CASNHADRFTEAFF
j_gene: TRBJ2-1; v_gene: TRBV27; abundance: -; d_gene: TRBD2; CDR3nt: TGTGCCAGCAGTTTTAGGACTAGCGGGGGGCCTAATGAGCAGTTCTTC; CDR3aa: CASSFRTSGGPNEQFF
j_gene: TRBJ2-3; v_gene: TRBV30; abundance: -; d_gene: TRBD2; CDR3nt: TGTGCCTTAACACTAGCGGGGAGCACAGATACGCAGTATTTT; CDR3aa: CALTLAGSTDTQYF
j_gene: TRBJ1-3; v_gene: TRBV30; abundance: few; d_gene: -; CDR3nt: TGTGCCTGGTCCCCCTATGGAAACACCATATATTTT; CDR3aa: CAWSPYGNTIYF
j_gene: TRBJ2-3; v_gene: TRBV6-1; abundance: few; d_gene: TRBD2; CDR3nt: TGTGCCAGCTCCGATTTAGCGGGGGGTGAGAATACGCAGTATTTT; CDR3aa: CASSDLAGGENTQYF
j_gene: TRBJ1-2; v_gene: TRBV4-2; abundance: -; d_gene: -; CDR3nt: TGTGCCAGCAGCCAAGCGGGCAGGGTTGATGGCTACACCTTC; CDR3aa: CASSQAGRVDGYTF
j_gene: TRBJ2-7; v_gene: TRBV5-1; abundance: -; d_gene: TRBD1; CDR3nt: TGCGCCAGCGGACAGGGCGGCCCCTACGAGCAGTACTTC; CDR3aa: CASGQGGPYEQYF
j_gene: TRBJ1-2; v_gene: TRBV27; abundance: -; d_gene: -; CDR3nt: TGTGCCAGCGGAAATCCACCGGGATTATATGGCTACACCTTC; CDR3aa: CASGNPPGLYGYTF
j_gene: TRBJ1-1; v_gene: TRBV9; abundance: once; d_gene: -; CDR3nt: TGTGCCAGCAGCGAGATGGGACTTCGTCGGACTGAAGCTTTCTTT; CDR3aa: CASSEMGLRRTEAFF
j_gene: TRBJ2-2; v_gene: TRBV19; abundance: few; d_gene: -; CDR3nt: TGTGCCAGTAAACTCACGAGGGGGGGGGCAGCGAGAACCGGGGAGCTGTTTTTT; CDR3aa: CASKLTRGGAARTGELFF
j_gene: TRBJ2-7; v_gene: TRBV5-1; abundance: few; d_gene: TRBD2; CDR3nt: TGCGCCAGCAGCTCCAGAGGGGCAGGCGGGGGCGAGCAGTACTTC; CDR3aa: CASSSRGAGGGEQYF
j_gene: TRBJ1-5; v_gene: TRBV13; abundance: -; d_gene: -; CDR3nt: TGTGCCAGCAGTTCTTCTAGTGGGGTTTCGGGAGGCAATCAGCCCCAGCATTTT; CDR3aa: CASSSSSGVSGGNQPQHF
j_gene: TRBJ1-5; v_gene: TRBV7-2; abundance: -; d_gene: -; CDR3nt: TGTGCCAGCACCGGCGGATACCTGGGGCCCCAGCATTTT; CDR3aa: CASTGGYLGPQHF
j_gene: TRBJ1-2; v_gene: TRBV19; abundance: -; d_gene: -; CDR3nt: TGTGCCAGTAGTACTCAGGGAAGCCTTCCTTATGGCTACACCTTC; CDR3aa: CASSTQGSLPYGYTF
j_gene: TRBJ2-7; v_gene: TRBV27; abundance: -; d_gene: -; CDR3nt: TGTGCCAGCAGACGGGACTCTTTCTACGAGCAGTACTTC; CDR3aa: CASRRDSFYEQYF
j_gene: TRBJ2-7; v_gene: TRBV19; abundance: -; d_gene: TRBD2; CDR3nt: TGTGCCATTGAGACTAGCGGGTTCGCCTACGAGCAGTACTTC; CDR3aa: CAIETSGFAYEQYF
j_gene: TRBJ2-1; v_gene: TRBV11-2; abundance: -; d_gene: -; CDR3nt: TGTGCCAGCAGCTTAGGGGCTAAGAATGAGCAGTTCTTC; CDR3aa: CASSLGAKNEQFF
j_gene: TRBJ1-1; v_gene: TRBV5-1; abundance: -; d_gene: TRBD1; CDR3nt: TGCGCCAGCAGTCGAGAGGGGGCTCAGGGCGTGGAAGCTTTCTTT; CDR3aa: CASSREGAQGVEAFF
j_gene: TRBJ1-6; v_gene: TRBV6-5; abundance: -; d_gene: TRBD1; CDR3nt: TGTGCCAGCAGGCCGGGACAGGGGGTTTCACCCCTCCACTTT; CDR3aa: CASRPGQGVSPLHF
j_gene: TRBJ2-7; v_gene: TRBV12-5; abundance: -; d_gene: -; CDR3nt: TGTGCTAGTGGTTTGACCCACCTCCGGGAGCAGTACTTC; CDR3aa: CASGLTHLREQYF